Each of the 31 T cell receptor beta chains below was sequenced from the same sample in a study of T cell changes during pregnancy in multiple sclerosis. The table came from immunoSEQ multiplex PCR; TCRdb's copy has only in-frame clones and leaves some out. Of about 69,000 clones in the sample, roughly 88% were seen once. Material: peripheral blood, obtained in the third trimester of pregnancy. The source of these receptors is a female donor with multiple sclerosis, enrolled in a pregnancy study.

The gene calls are TRBV7-3 and TRBJ2-7, with 8 bases aligning to TRBD2. CDR1 and CDR2 from the germline V gene are SGHTA and FQGTGA. This CDR3 contains 14 residues. Trimming cost V 5 bases and J 2 bases; bases outside gene matches: 5. The CDR3 loop is CASSVSGGPYEQYF. The DNA of the CDR3 is TGTGCCAGCAGCGTCAGCGGGGGTCCCTACGAGCAGTACTTC.

This chain joins TRBV19 and TRBJ1-3; D call uncertain. V was shortened by 3 bases and J by 2 bases, with 5 bases between the two germline ends. Per the germline V gene, CDR1 is LNHDA and CDR2 is SQIVND (reference sequence). This CDR3 comprises 13 residues. CDR3 nucleotide sequence: TGTGCCAGTAGTATGAGTACTGGAAACACCATATATTTT. It is translated as CASSMSTGNTIYF.

V is TRBV6-5 and J is TRBJ2-3; D perhaps matches TRBD2 (6 bases). This CDR3 contains 15 residues. Germline CDR1 reads MNHEY; CDR2 reads SVGAGI. V lost 5 bases and J 0 bases, leaving 12 bases between the germline ends. DNA of the CDR3: TGTGCCAGCAGTCTATCCGGGACTAGCACAGATACGCAGTATTTT. Protein: CASSLSGTSTDTQYF.

The genes are TRBV9 and TRBJ2-5; the D is unclear. Trimming pared 0 bases from V and 2 bases from J, leaving 8 bases between. Germline V gives CDR1 SGDLS, CDR2 YYNGEE. CDR3 length: 14 residues. The DNA for the CDR3 is TGTGCCAGCAGCGTAGGTAATCCGCAAGAGACCCAGTACTTC. It is translated as CASSVGNPQETQYF.

The chain joins TRBV5-1 to TRBJ2-5, with TRBD2 matching 9 bases. The CDR3 length is 14 residues. In germline, CDR1 is SGHRS, CDR2 YFSETQ. The J segment lost 2 bases and the V segment lost 5 bases, leaving 4 bases of the junction unmatched. The CDR3 reads CASRLAGGQETQYF. The CDR3 DNA is TGCGCCAGCAGACTGGCGGGGGGGCAAGAGACCCAGTACTTC.

CDR3 nucleotides: TGCGCCAGCAGTGACTTAGGAGGGAGTGAGCAGTTCTTC. Amino acid sequence: CASSDLGGSEQFF. The gene calls are TRBV10-1 and TRBJ2-1; D perhaps matches TRBD2 (6 bases). CDR3 length: 13 amino acids. CDR1 is WNHNN and CDR2 is SYGVQD in the germline V gene (reference sequence). Trimming cost V 3 bases and J 9 bases, with 12 bases left between them.

V is TRBV11-2 and J is TRBJ2-2, with D possibly matching TRBD2 (7 bases). CDR1 and CDR2 (germline): SGHAT, FQNNGV. The CDR3 sequence is 16 residues long. Trimming cost V 1 base and J 7 bases, with 16 bases left between them. The CDR3 region is CASSLGRGTRDGELFF. The CDR3 DNA reads TGTGCCAGCAGCTTAGGGCGGGGGACAAGGGACGGGGAGCTGTTTTTT.

This chain's CDR3 is CASPWGVSYNEQFF. The DNA for the CDR3 is TGTGCCAGTCCCTGGGGGGTCTCCTACAATGAGCAGTTCTTC. V usage is TRBV6-5 and J usage is TRBJ2-1, with D possibly being TRBD2 (6 bases). Trimming removed 9 bases at V and 0 bases at J, with 12 bases between. This CDR3 has 14 residues. The germline V gene encodes CDR1 MNHEY and CDR2 SVGAGI.

The J gene is TRBJ2-1, the V gene TRBV7-3, with 12 bases matching TRBD2. CDR1 and CDR2 from the germline V gene are SGHTA and FQGTGA. The junction had 5 bases not matched to a gene; V was cut back by 0 bases and J by 5 bases. The CDR3 has 17 amino acids. The CDR3 coding sequence is TGTGCCAGCAGCTTAACATTGAGGACTAGCGGGGACAATGAGCAGTTCTTC. This codes for CASSLTLRTSGDNEQFF.

The J gene is TRBJ2-1, the V gene TRBV7-6, with TRBD2 identical over 15 bases. The length of the CDR3 is 17 residues. Germline lookup yields CDR1 SGHVS and CDR2 FNYEAQ. With 5 bases clipped from V and 4 bases from J, the junction kept 6 bases outside the gene matches. CDR3 sequence (DNA): TGTGCCAGCAGCGCGGGACTAGCGGGGGGTGGGTACAATGAGCAGTTCTTC. Translation: CASSAGLAGGGYNEQFF. Based on the CDR3 plus reference TRBV7-6 and TRBJ2-1, the full variable domain is GAGVSQSPRYKVTKRGQDVALRCDPISGHVSLYWYRQALGQGPEFLTYFNYEAQQDKSGLPNDRFSAERPEGSISTLTIQRTEQRDSAMYRCASSAGLAGGGYNEQFFGPGTRLTVL.

The chain combines TRBV5-3 with TRBJ1-4; no firm D call. TRBV5-3 is sorted into the ORF group, with uncertain function. Trimming removed 3 bases at V and 8 bases at J, with 8 bases between. CDR3 length: 12 residues. In DNA form, the CDR3 reads TGTGCCAGAAGCTATAGCAGAGAAAAACTGTTTTTT. This encodes CARSYSREKLFF.

V usage is TRBV30 and J usage is TRBJ2-5; maybe TRBD2 (5 bases). This CDR3 region has 21 residues. V was pared by 0 bases and J by 1 base, with 30 bases between. Germline loops: CDR1 GTSNPN, CDR2 SVGIG (reference sequence). The CDR3 reads CAWSVGRLRVSLRRAQETQYF. In DNA form, the CDR3 reads TGTGCCTGGAGTGTAGGGCGATTGCGGGTTTCCCTACGCCGAGCCCAAGAGACCCAGTACTTC.

This clone was seen only a few times. This chain links TRBV30 with TRBJ2-2; the match to TRBD2 covers 13 bases. With V trimmed by 2 bases and J by 7 bases, 7 bases remained unmatched. Germline assignment: CDR1 GTSNPN and CDR2 SVGIG (reference sequence). The CDR3 is 16 residues long. The CDR3 sequence is CAWSRGLAGVIGELFF. Here the CDR3 DNA reads TGTGCCTGGAGTCGAGGACTAGCGGGGGTGATCGGGGAGCTGTTTTTT.

The chain recombines TRBV9 with TRBJ1-4; 8 bases match TRBD1. CDR1 is SGDLS and CDR2 is YYNGEE in the germline V gene. Germline trimming cut 4 bases from V and 2 bases from J; bases unmatched to any gene: 4. The CDR3 extends over 15 amino acids. The DNA of the CDR3 is TGTGCCAGCAGCCTTTCAGGGGGCACTAATGAAAAACTGTTTTTT. Amino acid sequence: CASSLSGGTNEKLFF.

The J gene is TRBJ1-2, the V gene TRBV27, with 7 bases fitting TRBD1. The junction had 2 bases not matched to a gene; V was cut back by 2 bases and J by 8 bases. The CDR3 runs to 12 residues. Germline assignment: CDR1 MNHEY and CDR2 SMNVEV (reference sequence). CDR3 DNA sequence: TGTGCCAGCAGTTTACAGGGGGACGGCTACACCTTC. Protein product: CASSLQGDGYTF.

The J gene is TRBJ1-2, the V gene TRBV13; 7 bases fit TRBD1. This CDR3 is built from 16 residues. With V trimmed by 4 bases and J by 3 bases, 11 bases remained unmatched. The germline CDR1 and CDR2 sequences are PRHDT and FYEKMQ (reference sequence). The CDR3 coding sequence is TGTGCCAGCAGCTCTACCGACAGGGTTCATTACTATGGCTACACCTTC. Amino acids: CASSSTDRVHYYGYTF.

The chain carries TRBV21-1 and TRBJ1-3. TRBV21-1 is tagged as a pseudogene. CDR3 length equals 15 residues. This chain's CDR3 is CASSAGPSSGNTIYF. In nucleotides, the CDR3 is TGTGCCAGCAGTGCCGGTCCTTCCTCTGGAAACACCATATATTTT.

This chain links TRBV11-2 with TRBJ2-7; the D gene is possibly TRBD2 (5 bases). The V gene lost 7 bases and the J gene lost 3 bases, with 22 bases spanning the gap. The CDR3 covers 16 residues. Germline values: CDR1 SGHAT, CDR2 FQNNGV. The CDR3 region has the DNA TGTGCCAGCAAAGGAGGTGGGTTACGCGACTTCTACGAGCAGTACTTC. Encoded protein: CASKGGGLRDFYEQYF.

The chain employs TRBV5-1 and TRBJ1-1; D is perhaps TRBD1 (5 bases). This CDR3 comprises 15 residues. V was trimmed by 0 bases and J by 1 base, leaving 10 bases between them. Germline V gives CDR1 SGHRS, CDR2 YFSETQ. The CDR3: CASSLAGPGNTEAFF. CDR3 DNA sequence: TGCGCCAGCAGCTTGGCAGGGCCTGGGAACACTGAAGCTTTCTTT.

The chain links TRBV9 to TRBJ2-1; no firm D call. Trimming removed 4 bases from V and 14 bases from J, with 19 bases in between. The germline V gene has CDR1 SGDLS and CDR2 YYNGEE. This CDR3 is 13 amino acids long. CDR3 in amino acids: CASSLQPHTHKFF. As DNA, the CDR3 is TGTGCCAGCAGCTTACAGCCCCACACACACAAGTTCTTC. The full variable domain, its missing parts supplied by reference TRBV9 and TRBJ2-1, is DSGVTQTPKHLITATGQRVTLRCSPRSGDLSVYWYQQSLDQGLQFLIQYYNGEERAKGNILERFSAQQFPDLHSELNLSSLELGDSALYFCASSLQPHTHKFFGPGTRLTVL.

This clone was seen just once. The chain combines TRBV2 with TRBJ1-1, with D maybe TRBD1 (6 bases). The CDR3 runs 15 residues. Germline V gives CDR1 SNHLY, CDR2 FYNNEI. V lost 6 bases and J lost 3, with 17 bases in between. The CDR3 spells CASRGIWDKHTEAFF. CDR3 coding DNA: TGTGCCAGCAGGGGGATATGGGACAAACACACTGAAGCTTTCTTT.

This clone was detected once. The rearrangement joins TRBV11-3 to TRBJ2-5, with TRBD2 identical over 11 bases. The CDR3 is 17 amino acids. Per the germline V gene, CDR1 is SGHNT and CDR2 is YENEEA. Trimming cost V 5 bases and J 1 base; bases outside gene matches: 9. The CDR3 loop reads CASSVGTSGLSQETQYF. CDR3 nucleotide sequence: TGTGCCAGCAGCGTTGGGACTAGCGGACTGTCCCAAGAGACCCAGTACTTC.

The chain links TRBV5-1 to TRBJ2-2; no definite D call. The CDR3 has 15 residues. V gave up 3 bases and J gave up 2 bases, with 11 bases separating them. Germline V gene data show CDR1 as SGHRS and CDR2 as YFSETQ. CDR3 amino acids: CASSSVNFNTGELFF. The DNA of the CDR3 is TGCGCCAGCAGCTCCGTTAACTTCAACACCGGGGAGCTGTTTTTT.

The rearrangement links TRBV10-3 to TRBJ2-3; 9 nucleotides align to TRBD2. This CDR3 has 14 amino acids. Trimming took 7 bases from V and 6 from J; bases not matched to a gene: 8. Looked up from germline, CDR1 is ENHRY and CDR2 is SYGVKD. This CDR3 reads CAIKGAAGGDTQYF. The CDR3 DNA is TGTGCCATCAAGGGGGCGGCGGGGGGGGATACGCAGTATTTT.

The J gene is TRBJ1-2, the V gene TRBV30; 9 nucleotides match TRBD1. Per germline, CDR1 GTSNPN and CDR2 SVGIG (reference sequence). This CDR3 spans 16 amino acids. With 4 bases clipped from V and 3 bases from J, the junction kept 12 bases outside the gene matches. The CDR3 sequence is CAWNTLNRGRDYGYTF. In DNA form, the CDR3 reads TGTGCCTGGAACACACTTAACAGGGGGCGCGACTATGGCTACACCTTC. The full variable domain, completed using reference TRBV30 and TRBJ1-2, is SQTIHQWPATLVQPVGSPLSLECTVEGTSNPNLYWYRQAAGRGLQLLFYSVGIGQISSEVPQNLSASRPQDRQFILSSKKLLLSDSGFYLCAWNTLNRGRDYGYTFGSGTRLTVV.

This clone was recorded once. J is TRBJ1-2 and V is TRBV27; D call uncertain. V lost 2 bases and J lost 4, with 11 bases in between. The CDR3 has 14 amino acids. Germline CDR1 is MNHEY and CDR2 is SMNVEV (reference sequence). As DNA, the CDR3 is TGTGCCAGCAGTTTAGGGGTAGGGAGCTATGGCTACACCTTC. Translating it yields CASSLGVGSYGYTF.

This clone appeared a single time. The chain employs TRBV28 and TRBJ2-7, with 11 positions matching TRBD2. CDR1 and CDR2 from the germline V gene are MDHEN and SYDVKM. J was trimmed by 3 bases and V by 6 bases; bases with no gene match: 4. The CDR3 sequence is 14 residues long. The CDR3 region is CASSLGLAGYEQYF. CDR3 nucleotides: TGTGCCAGCAGCCTAGGACTAGCGGGCTACGAGCAGTACTTC.

The chain carries TRBV5-1 and TRBJ1-6; D might be TRBD1 (6 bases). This CDR3 region has 12 residues. Deletions cut 0 bases from V and 12 bases from J, with 7 bases between. CDR1 is SGHRS and CDR2 is YFSETQ in the germline V gene. This CDR3 reads CASSLDRVPLHF. The CDR3 DNA sequence: TGCGCCAGCAGCTTGGACAGGGTACCCCTCCACTTT.

The CDR3 loop reads CASSLVNGLAGAYNEQFF. In DNA, the CDR3 is TGTGCCAGCAGCTTAGTTAACGGACTAGCGGGGGCCTACAATGAGCAGTTCTTC. V gene TRBV11-1 combines with J gene TRBJ2-1; 13 positions agree with TRBD2. The CDR3 consists of 18 residues. V shed 1 base, J shed 2 bases, and the junction held 5 bases outside the gene matches. Germline loops: CDR1 SGHAT, CDR2 FQDESV (reference sequence).

The rearrangement joins TRBV20-1 to TRBJ2-1; D uncertain. The CDR3 runs to 11 residues. Trimming took off 4 bases at V and 4 bases at J, with 5 bases between the two ends. CDR1 is DFQATT and CDR2 is SNEGSKA in the germline V gene (reference sequence). DNA for the CDR3: TGCAGTGCTACCCAATACAATGAGCAGTTCTTC. This sequence encodes CSATQYNEQFF.

J is TRBJ2-7 and V is TRBV5-1; TRBD1 matches 7 bases. CDR3 length: 15 residues. CDR1 is SGHRS, CDR2 YFSETQ, per germline. J lost 6 bases, V lost 4 bases, and 13 bases had no gene match. The CDR3 DNA reads as TGCGCCAGCAGCCAAACCCCCGGGACAGCGGTCGAGCAGTACTTC. It translates to CASSQTPGTAVEQYF.